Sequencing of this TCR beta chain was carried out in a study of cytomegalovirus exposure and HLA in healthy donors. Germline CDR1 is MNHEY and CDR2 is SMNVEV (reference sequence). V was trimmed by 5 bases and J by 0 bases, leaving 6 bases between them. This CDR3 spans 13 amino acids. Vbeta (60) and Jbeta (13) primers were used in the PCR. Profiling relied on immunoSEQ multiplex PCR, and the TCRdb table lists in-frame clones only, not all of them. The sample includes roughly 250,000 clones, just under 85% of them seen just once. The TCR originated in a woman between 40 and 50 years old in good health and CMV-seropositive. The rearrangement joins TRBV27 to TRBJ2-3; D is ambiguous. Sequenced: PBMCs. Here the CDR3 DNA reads TGTGCCAGCAGTCCCCTCAGCACAGATACGCAGTATTTT. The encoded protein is CASSPLSTDTQYF.